This TCR beta chain is drawn from a study of long-term antiretroviral therapy in people with HIV. Of note for this clone: Other DNA sequences in the same sample also yield this CDR3.

Germline loops: CDR1 MNHEY, CDR2 SVGAGI. Deletions cut 1 base from V and 0 bases from J, with 2 bases between. This CDR3 contains 13 residues. The authors ran the immunoSEQ assay, v3.0, at survey level. Measured with immunoSEQ multiplex PCR; TCRdb has only the in-frame clones, and not every one. The repertoire consists of under 30,000 clones, with 85% to 95% occurring once and the leading ten covering 2% to 2.5%. The sequenced sample was unsorted PBMCs, obtained around 4.7 years after starting antiretroviral therapy. The chain recombines TRBV6-5 with TRBJ2-3; D is uncertain. The receptor was derived from a woman aged 45-59 years with HIV. The CDR3 region is CASSYYSTDTQYF. Here the CDR3 DNA reads TGTGCCAGCAGTTACTATAGCACAGATACGCAGTATTTT.